This T cell receptor (beta chain) was documented in a study of cytomegalovirus exposure and HLA in healthy donors. Both 60 Vbeta primers and 13 Jbeta primers went into the PCR. The protocol was immunoSEQ multiplex PCR, while the TCRdb copy is restricted to in-frame clones and leaves out a portion. The profile shows 110,000 or so clones, under 90% of them singletons. Study-level results: Roughly uniform sequencing depth across donors was assumed, possibly incorrectly. In a later analysis, a missense DCLRE1C variant was linked to TCR beta V- and J-gene trimming.

Details on this clone: Its antigen is currently unknown.

The germline V gene has CDR1 KGHSH and CDR2 LQKENI. V lost 3 bases to trimming and J lost 5 bases; unmatched junction nucleotides: 4. The CDR3 has 13 residues. The TCR was taken from a young woman in good health and CMV-seronegative. Sequencing was done on a sample of PBMCs. The J gene is TRBJ2-7, the V gene TRBV18; 7 bases map to TRBD1. CDR3 coding DNA: TGTGCCAGCTCACCCTCCGGACAGGACGAGCAGTACTTC. It yields the protein CASSPSGQDEQYF.